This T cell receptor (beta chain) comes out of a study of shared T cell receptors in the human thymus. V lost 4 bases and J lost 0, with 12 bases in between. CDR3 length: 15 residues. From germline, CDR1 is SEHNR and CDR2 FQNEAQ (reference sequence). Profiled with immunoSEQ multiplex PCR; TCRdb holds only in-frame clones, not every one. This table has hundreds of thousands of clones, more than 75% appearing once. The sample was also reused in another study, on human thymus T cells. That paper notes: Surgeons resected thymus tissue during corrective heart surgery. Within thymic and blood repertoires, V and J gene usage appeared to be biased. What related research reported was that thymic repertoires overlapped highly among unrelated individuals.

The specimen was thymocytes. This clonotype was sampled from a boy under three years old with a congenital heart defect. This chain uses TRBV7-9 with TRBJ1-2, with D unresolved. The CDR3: CASSSPRGSNYGYTF. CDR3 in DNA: TGTGCCAGCAGCTCCCCGCGGGGTTCTAACTATGGCTACACCTTC.